This T cell receptor beta chain derives from a study of T cell responses to AZD1222 COVID-19 vaccine. CDR1 LGHDT and CDR2 YNNKEL come from the germline V gene (reference sequence). The CDR3 runs 12 residues. V shed 6 bases and J shed 6 bases, with 11 bases lying between them. Concerning this clone itself: Its antigen remains unidentified.

Method: immunoSEQ multiplex PCR; TCRdb's copy keeps in-frame clones and lacks some. Among tens of thousands of clones listed, approximately 87% were seen once. Overall study results and limits: Just five or six AZD1222 recipients were seropositive at baseline. Clonal diversity may have been underestimated, and the donors were mostly white British, with more females than males. Spike-specific TCRs gained breadth and depth after people received two AZD1222 doses. None of the repertoires were sampled until the peak T cell response had passed.

This clonotype originated in an adult who received the AZD1222 COVID-19 vaccine. The V call is TRBV3-1 (or the pseudogene TRBV3-2), the J call TRBJ1-1; no clear D. The source was peripheral blood, collected 28 days after the second AZD1222 dose. CDR3 sequence: CASRSVTAEAFF. The CDR3 nucleotides are TGTGCCAGCAGGTCAGTAACCGCTGAAGCTTTCTTT.